The 9 T cell receptor beta chains below all came from one sample that was sequenced in a study of cytomegalovirus exposure and HLA in healthy donors. This PCR relied on a set of 60 Vbeta primers and 13 Jbeta primers. The repertoire was sequenced with immunoSEQ multiplex PCR; TCRdb's copy has only in-frame clones and lacks some. Counted here are around 120,000 clones, roughly four fifths occurring once; the ten biggest clones make up about 1.7%. The sequenced material came from PBMCs. The receptors originated from a woman aged 50 to 60 in good health and CMV-seronegative.

V is TRBV27 and J is TRBJ1-3; D is uncertain. This CDR3 spans 14 amino acids. Between the trimmed V and J ends, which lost 6 bases and 3 bases, there was a span of 12 bases. The V gene's germline CDR1 is MNHEY and CDR2 SMNVEV (reference sequence). The CDR3 DNA sequence: TGTGCCAGCAGAAGCCGGGAGATTGGAAACACCATATATTTT. Translated: CASRSREIGNTIYF.

V and J are TRBV30 and TRBJ2-1, with TRBD2 as a possible D gene (6 bases). The V end lost 4 bases, the J end lost 10 bases, and 11 bases lay between the germline ends. CDR1 and CDR2 (germline): GTSNPN, SVGIG (reference sequence). This CDR3 has 11 residues. The CDR3 region has the DNA TGTGCCTGGAACCTAGCGCCAGAGCAGTTCTTC. Translating gives CAWNLAPEQFF.

In regard to this clone: The same CDR3 also results from other DNA sequences found in this sample. This rearrangement joins TRBV6-5 to TRBJ1-1; 7 nucleotides line up with TRBD1. The CDR3 covers 11 residues. The ends lost 7 bases at V and 8 bases at J; junction bases unmatched: 4. In germline, CDR1 is MNHEY, CDR2 SVGAGI. The CDR3, as DNA: TGTGCCAGCACCAGACAGGGAGAAGCTTTCTTT. Translated: CASTRQGEAFF.

The chain is built from TRBV5-6 and TRBJ2-2; D might be TRBD2 (5 bases). The CDR3 spans 13 residues. With 6 bases removed from V and 4 bases from J, the gap between germline ends came to 10 bases. The germline V gene encodes CDR1 SGHDT and CDR2 YYEEEE. The CDR3 protein is CASTPRGTGELFF. Here the CDR3 DNA reads TGTGCCAGCACCCCCCGGGGCACCGGGGAGCTGTTTTTT.

V and J are TRBV10-2 and TRBJ2-1, with 7 bases that match TRBD2. The CDR3 spans 17 residues. Germline V gene data show CDR1 as WSHSY and CDR2 as SAAADI. V trimming: 0 bases; J trimming: 4 bases; junction bases outside the gene matches: 9. The CDR3 region has the DNA TGCGCCAGCAGTGAGTCGAGGGCGGGAGCCTCGTACAATGAGCAGTTCTTC. Its protein is CASSESRAGASYNEQFF.

The chain combines TRBV19 with TRBJ1-1; no clear D. Trimming removed 2 bases from V and 1 base from J, with 8 bases in between. Germline values: CDR1 LNHDA, CDR2 SQIVND (reference sequence). The CDR3 has 14 amino acids. CDR3 sequence reads: CASSISQKNTEAFF. The CDR3 nucleotides read TGTGCCAGTAGTATAAGTCAGAAGAACACTGAAGCTTTCTTT. Complete variable domain (other parts from reference TRBV19 and TRBJ1-1): DGGITQSPKYLFRKEGQNVTLSCEQNLNHDAMYWYRQDPGQGLRLIYYSQIVNDFQKGDIAEGYSVSREKKESFPLTVTSAQKNPTAFYLCASSISQKNTEAFFGQGTRLTVV.

The genes are TRBV28 and TRBJ2-7, with D unresolved. Germline V gene data show CDR1 as MDHEN and CDR2 as SYDVKM. This CDR3 has 13 residues. V dropped 6 bases and J dropped 7 bases, with 16 bases sitting between them. The CDR3 nucleotides are TGTGCCAGCAGGGGCCCTTCCTCAGAGGAGCAGTACTTC. Its translation: CASRGPSSEEQYF.

The V gene is TRBV7-9, the J gene TRBJ1-1; D perhaps matches TRBD1 (5 bases). V was shortened by 3 bases and J by 6 bases, with 11 bases between the two germline ends. Germline V CDR1 and CDR2: SEHNR, FQNEAQ (reference sequence). The CDR3 spans 13 residues. In nucleotides, the CDR3 is TGTGCCAGCAGCTTCGGCTCAGGGTCTGAAGCTTTCTTT. Encoded protein: CASSFGSGSEAFF.

This clone occurred a few times. The V call is TRBV7-9, the J call TRBJ1-1; D is unresolved. Germline V gives CDR1 SEHNR, CDR2 FQNEAQ (reference sequence). The CDR3 runs to 12 residues. Trimming shortened V by 5 bases and J by 0 bases, and 4 bases separated the two germline ends. CDR3 coding DNA: TGTGCCAGCAGCGACTTGAACACTGAAGCTTTCTTT. Encoded protein: CASSDLNTEAFF.